This TCR beta chain was captured by sequencing in a study of shared clonotypes between healthy human individuals (TCRdb year 2020). About the investigation overall: A few men and a couple of women, aged 18 to 49 years, made up the cohort. Per donor, leukapheresis produced somewhere between about 0.9 and 10 billion PBMCs. To increase sequencing depth and limit assay-specific biases, TCR repertoire library preparation and sequencing were carried out by different laboratories using diverse techniques. Blood TCR repertoires of roughly five healthy adults were deeply sequenced to estimate repertoire size and the extent of clonotype sharing between individuals.

TCR CDR3 regions were amplified from genomic DNA by multiplex PCR using the deep immunoSEQ assay. Genomic DNA extracted from each cell subset was distributed evenly over all wells of several immunoSEQ 96-well plates, and each plate served as one replicate. For unsorted PBMC, each replicate PCR was loaded with 300 to 350 ng genomic DNA, equivalent to 25,000 to 35,000 T cell genomes. Ten immunoSEQ deep assay plates were used to sequence unsorted PBMC genomic DNA. Purified libraries were measured with a Qubit 3.0 fluorometer, size-checked on a Bioanalyzer 2100, and measured again with the KAPA Library Quantification kit. Every immunoSEQ 96-well plate was sequenced on a separate single-read 150-cycle Illumina NextSeq 550 flow cell. For the original study's pipeline: Because only junctional sequences without quality scores were contained in the immunoSEQ output, filtering matching that applied to full-length reads could not be performed. Sequences were annotated with PyIR, a Python wrapper for IgBLAST v1.9, using IMGT germline references to assign V/J genes and CDR3. Reads were filtered out if the reads had weak V/J assignments (E-value above 1e-6), no CDR3, stop codons, out-of-frame junctions, or ambiguous translated residues. A V3J clonotype was defined by an identical inferred V gene, J gene, and CDR3 amino acid sequence. Percentage overlap between repertoires was calculated by dividing the number of shared unique clonotypes by the size of the smaller repertoire. RTK rarefaction, the Chao1 estimator, and Recon v2.1 estimates of unobserved clonotypes were used to assess repertoire richness. What TCRdb holds here is the immuneACCESS table cut down to in-frame rearrangements. Part of the clones is not present; checked against another copy, under half of the missing clones reflect an unresolved V gene, and the others are unexplained. That table gives V, J and clone size, and the DNA gave D and trimming. The sample table contains hundreds of thousands of clones; only one count was recorded for over 60% of them. The ten largest clones capture around 13% of the sample.

The donors were healthy, HIV-negative adults with no recently reported acute infections or vaccinations. Only Caucasian adults living in Nashville, Tennessee, USA were represented among the donors. In the unsorted samples, tens of millions of PBMCs were counted, and genomic DNA was extracted using the QIAamp DNA Blood Mini kit. Blood was collected by leukapheresis, and PBMCs were isolated by Ficoll-Histopaque density gradient centrifugation and then cryopreserved in liquid nitrogen vapor phase. What the study reported, not specific to this receptor: The small number of donors limited the genetic and exposure-history diversity represented. Sampling was limited to blood, and TCR repertoires in tissue likely differ from TCR repertoires in blood. Based on pairwise subsampling, the degree of clonotype sharing among donors was expected to be affected by sequencing depth.

Trimming takes 0 bases off V and 2 bases off J; junction bases not matched to a gene: 5. Via the germline V gene, CDR1 is SGHRS and CDR2 YFSETQ. Counted from cysteine to phenylalanine, this CDR3 has 17 amino acids. Solely the CDR3 DNA is kept, with 51 bases framed from the first base. The sample holds a few counts of this clone. What this receptor recognizes is not known. Base qualities are not recorded, but no much larger clone differs from it by a single base. This TCR was recovered from a woman aged 40 to 49 in good health. Some clones in this sample may be carry-over from other donors' samples. The sequence joins TRBV5-1 to TRBJ2-6; TRBD1 lines up with 7 middle nucleotides. Sequencing was done on a sample of PBMCs. The nucleotide sequence reads as follows: TGCGCCAGCAGCTTGGACAGGGGTATTCCTGGGGCCAACGTCCTGACTTTC. Translated, it reads CASSLDRGIPGANVLTF.